This TCR beta chain was captured by sequencing in a study of response to subunit inactivated influenza vaccine. The germline V gene has CDR1 DFQATT and CDR2 SNEGSKA (reference sequence). V was clipped by 4 bases and J by 3 bases, with 2 bases between them. This CDR3 is built from 10 residues. This clonotype was seen at least ten times. The antigen is unknown. In TCRdb, the RT-PCR reads were re-called with MiXCR into one record per CDR3 protein. Here the sample spans approximately 500,000 distinct CDR3 sequences, over 10% being singletons. Study findings and constraints: It was suggested by the authors that few new T cells are recruited by each seasonal influenza vaccination.

The chain links TRBV20-1 to TRBJ2-3; unclear D gene. The clonotype originates from a man in his forties or fifties who received an inactivated influenza vaccine. Sequencing used PBMCs from blood, obtained 40 to 50 days after vaccination. DNA of the CDR3: TGCAGTGCTACTACAGATACGCAGTATTTT. As protein: CSATTDTQYF.